These 15 T cell receptor beta chains share one sample of origin, sequenced in a study of T-cell memory formation after mild COVID-19. One entry per CDR3 protein, called by TCRdb with MiXCR from the 5' RACE reads. This sample has 400,000 to 500,000 distinct CDR3 sequences; roughly 20% occur once, and the top ten carry 8.4%. What was sequenced was PBMCs or a T cell subset sorted from them (not recorded which). The receptors here all came from an adult woman who had mild COVID-19 (a few samples of this study predate the infection). Cell type and time point are not known.

V is TRBV20-1 and J is TRBJ2-5; 9 bases align to TRBD2. The CDR3 is made up of 18 amino acids. V trimming: 4 bases; J trimming: 2 bases; junction bases outside the gene matches: 17. Germline V gene data show CDR1 as DFQATT and CDR2 as SNEGSKA (reference sequence). In nucleotides, the CDR3 is TGCAGTGCTATGCGGGGACGAAGACTAGCGGCCTTTCAAGAGACCCAGTACTTC. It yields the protein CSAMRGRRLAAFQETQYF.

V and J are TRBV12-3 or TRBV12-4 and TRBJ2-1, with TRBD2 identical over 9 bases. V lost 5 bases, J lost 8 bases, and 16 bases stayed unmatched. The CDR3 consists of 17 residues. The CDR3 protein is CASSPPAGGLSWDEQFF. Written as DNA, the CDR3 is TGTGCCAGCAGTCCACCAGCGGGGGGTCTAAGTTGGGATGAGCAGTTCTTC.

This clonotype was recorded a few times. The chain uses TRBV6-2 or TRBV6-3 and TRBJ2-3, with 11 bases matching TRBD2. The CDR3 consists of 16 residues. With V trimmed by 2 bases and J by 2 bases, 3 bases remained unmatched. Germline-derived CDR1 and CDR2 are MNHEY and SVGEGT. The CDR3: CASSYGTSGFTDTQYF. The CDR3 DNA reads TGTGCCAGCAGTTACGGGACTAGCGGTTTCACAGATACGCAGTATTTT.

The rearrangement links TRBV7-9 to TRBJ2-1, with D perhaps matching TRBD2 (6 bases). This CDR3 is built from 13 residues. Germline values: CDR1 SEHNR, CDR2 FQNEAQ (reference sequence). The germline V and J ends were trimmed by 6 bases and 12 bases, with 18 bases remaining between them. CDR3 sequence: CASRVMGLLRQFF. CDR3 coding DNA: TGTGCCAGCAGGGTGATGGGACTCTTAAGGCAGTTCTTC. The whole variable domain, filled in from reference TRBV7-9 and TRBJ2-1, reads DTGVSQNPRHKITKRGQNVTFRCDPISEHNRLYWYRQTLGQGPEFLTYFQNEAQLEKSRLLSDRFSAERPKGSFSTLEIQRTEQGDSAMYLCASRVMGLLRQFFGPGTRLTVL.

The gene calls are TRBV20-1 and TRBJ2-7; tentative D call: TRBD1 (5 bases). From germline, CDR1 is DFQATT and CDR2 SNEGSKA (reference sequence). Trimming removed 0 bases at V and 5 bases at J, with 11 bases between. This CDR3 has 13 amino acids. CDR3 sequence reads: CSARDVGQDEQYF. CDR3 coding DNA: TGCAGTGCTAGAGATGTGGGGCAGGACGAGCAGTACTTC.

This clonotype has a handful of counts. The chain links TRBV19 to TRBJ1-2; TRBD1 matches at 7 bases. CDR1 is LNHDA, CDR2 SQIVND, per germline (reference sequence). V was clipped by 1 base and J by 5 bases; unmatched bases: 10. The CDR3 contains 16 residues. CDR3 nucleotide sequence: TGTGCCAGTAGTATAGGGAGACAGGGCGCCCGATATGGCTACACCTTC. This codes for CASSIGRQGARYGYTF.

This clonotype was detected a few times. The chain recombines TRBV12-3 or TRBV12-4 with TRBJ1-2; D remains unclear. With 5 bases removed from V and 7 bases from J, the gap between germline ends came to 14 bases. The CDR3 extends over 13 amino acids. CDR3 loop: CASSPNRVPGYTF. The CDR3 region has the DNA TGTGCCAGCAGTCCGAATCGGGTTCCTGGCTACACCTTC.

This clonotype turned up a few times. The chain has TRBV5-6 and TRBJ1-2, with D perhaps TRBD1 (6 bases). The CDR3 covers 12 residues. Per germline, CDR1 SGHDT and CDR2 YYEEEE. Trimming shortened V by 4 bases and J by 6 bases, and 10 bases separated the two germline ends. DNA for the CDR3: TGTGCCAGCAGCCCCGGGGGGCATGGCTACACCTTC. It specifies CASSPGGHGYTF. Full variable domain (remainder filled in from reference TRBV5-6 and TRBJ1-2): DAGVTQSPTHLIKTRGQQVTLRCSPKSGHDTVSWYQQALGQGPQFIFQYYEEEERQRGNFPDRFSGHQFPNYSSELNVNALLLGDSALYLCASSPGGHGYTFGSGTRLTVV.

In this sample, this clonotype turned up a few times. The V gene is TRBV6-2 or TRBV6-3, the J gene TRBJ2-2; no reliable D call. The CDR3 has 14 residues. Germline lookup yields CDR1 MNHEY and CDR2 SVGEGT. Between the trimmed V and J ends, which lost 5 bases and 3 bases, there was a span of 10 bases. CDR3: CASSGGSDTGELFF. In DNA, the CDR3 is TGTGCCAGCAGTGGCGGCAGCGACACCGGGGAGCTGTTTTTT.

This chain links TRBV29-1 with TRBJ2-5; 11 bases are shared with TRBD1. Germline V gene sequence: CDR1 SQVTM, CDR2 ANQGSEA. The J segment lost 5 bases and the V segment lost 2 bases, leaving 7 bases of the junction unmatched. The CDR3 is made up of 15 amino acids. CDR3 region: CSVERRTGGTETQYF. The CDR3 bases are TGCAGCGTTGAACGGAGGACAGGGGGCACGGAGACCCAGTACTTC.

This clonotype was picked up a small number of times. This chain links TRBV2 with TRBJ2-5, with TRBD2 identical over 10 bases. The CDR3 is made up of 15 amino acids. Germline V gives CDR1 SNHLY, CDR2 FYNNEI. V was pared by 6 bases and J by 5 bases, with 9 bases of the junction left unmatched. This chain's CDR3 is CASRRAGGVRETQYF. CDR3 DNA: TGTGCCAGCAGGAGAGCGGGAGGGGTTCGGGAGACCCAGTACTTC.

This clonotype was seen only a few times. The CDR3, as DNA: TGTGCCAGCAGCCAAAGAGGGAGTAGGTGGGAGCAGTTCTTC. This translates into CASSQRGSRWEQFF. The chain carries TRBV14 and TRBJ2-1; D possibly corresponds to TRBD2 (5 bases). The germline CDR1 and CDR2 sequences are SGHDN and FVKESK. This CDR3 has 14 amino acids. Trimming took off 2 bases at V and 10 bases at J, with 15 bases between the two ends.

The chain couples TRBV27 to TRBJ1-2; perhaps TRBD1 as D (5 bases). CDR1 is MNHEY, CDR2 SMNVEV, per germline (reference sequence). The CDR3 runs 11 residues. V lost 11 bases, J lost 3 bases, and 10 bases lay in between. The CDR3 sequence is CAPGQDYGYTF. CDR3 DNA sequence: TGTGCCCCAGGGCAGGACTATGGCTACACCTTC.

This clonotype was observed a handful of times. V and J are TRBV7-2 and TRBJ1-2, with TRBD1 as a possible D gene (5 bases). Germline V gives CDR1 SGHTA, CDR2 FQGNSA. Trimming shortened V by 5 bases and J by 6 bases, and 13 bases separated the two germline ends. The CDR3 loop spans 13 amino acids. In nucleotides, the CDR3 is TGTGCCAGCAGCACCCCCCGGGGCCATGGCTACACCTTC. It is translated as CASSTPRGHGYTF.

This clonotype was found a few times. V gene TRBV7-3 combines with J gene TRBJ2-7; either TRBD1 or TRBD2 may fit D (5 bases each). This CDR3 comprises 13 residues. Looked up from germline, CDR1 is SGHTA and CDR2 is FQGTGA. The V end lost 2 bases, the J end lost 5 bases, and 10 bases lay between the germline ends. The CDR3 is CASSLSPGHEQYF. CDR3 sequence (DNA): TGTGCCAGCAGCTTATCGCCGGGGCACGAGCAGTACTTC.